This T cell receptor beta chain was sequenced in a study of Ad26.COV2.S vaccination and SARS-CoV-2 variants. General study findings and limits: Vaccinated individuals (as opposed to placebo recipients) had higher spike-specific TCR breadth.

Repertoires were generated with immunoSEQ multiplex PCR, while TCRdb's copy carries only in-frame clones and drops some. Of about 180,000 clones in the sample, around nine tenths are singletons; the top ten hold 4.5% to 7.5%. About this clone: The antigen is unknown.

V was pared by 4 bases and J by 0 bases, with 7 bases between. Germline V gene data show CDR1 as MNHEY and CDR2 as SVGEGT. CDR3 size: 15 residues. This clonotype originated in a human donor who had recovered from COVID-19. The sample in question was peripheral blood, obtained after recovery from COVID-19. The V gene is TRBV6-2 or TRBV6-3, the J gene TRBJ2-6, with D possibly matching TRBD2 (5 bases). CDR3 loop: CASSFSGSGANVLTF. The CDR3 DNA reads as TGTGCCAGCAGTTTCAGCGGCTCTGGGGCCAACGTCCTGACTTTC.